Sequencing of this T cell receptor beta chain was carried out in a study of shared clonotypes between healthy human individuals. About the research overall: Three plates were used per donor for CD4 naive, three for CD4 memory, two for CD8 naive and one for CD8 memory. Broader study findings: What rarefaction showed was incomplete sorted-subset sequencing despite large depth.

Only one count was recorded for this clone. The antigen remains undetermined. Donors included only healthy HIV-negative adults lacking recent acute infections or vaccinations. Germline V CDR1 and CDR2: SGHDN, FVKESK. The CDR3 extends over 13 amino acids. With 5 bases removed from V and 5 bases from J, the gap between germline ends came to 10 bases. The method was immunoSEQ multiplex PCR; TCRdb's version includes in-frame clones alone and lacks a portion of them. The table lists about 2.4 million clones, under 95% of them singletons. The rearrangement joins TRBV14 to TRBJ2-4; tentative D call: TRBD2 (6 bases). Material: naive CD4+ T cells from PBMCs. The subset here: CD45RA+ positively selected. The TCR comes from a man aged 18 to 30 in good health. Some clones in this sample may be carry-over from other donors' samples. Here the CDR3 DNA reads TGTGCCAGCAGCATGGGACTGCAAAACATTCAGTACTTC. Translation gives CASSMGLQNIQYF.